This T cell receptor beta chain was profiled in a study of T cell changes during pregnancy in multiple sclerosis. V lost 5 bases to trimming and J lost 2 bases, with 21 bases between them. CDR1 is MGHDK and CDR2 is SYGVNS in the germline V gene. The CDR3 has 17 residues. The table came from immunoSEQ multiplex PCR; TCRdb's copy has only in-frame clones and leaves some out. Among 40,000 to 60,000 clones listed, around 93% were seen once. The chain uses TRBV25-1 and TRBJ2-5; a possible D gene is TRBD2 (5 bases). Sequenced material: CD8+ T cells from peripheral blood mononuclear cells, taken in the second trimester of pregnancy. The origin of this receptor is a female donor with multiple sclerosis, enrolled in a pregnancy study. CDR3 sequence: CASSHGLRRVTQETQYF. The CDR3 DNA is TGTGCCAGCAGTCACGGCCTCAGGCGGGTCACGCAAGAGACCCAGTACTTC.